The rows below give T cell receptor beta chains drawn from one sample of a study of blood T cell repertoires in COVID-19. Only in-frame clones appear in the TCRdb table, and some are missing; sequencing was by immunoSEQ multiplex PCR. The profile shows 200,000 to 250,000 clones, about 82% of them singletons. The specimen sequenced was peripheral blood. All receptors derive from an elderly man with acute or convalescent COVID-19. Each CDR3 is given with its conserved first and last residue. A D gene is named only where the DNA matches it firmly. Some rows mark clone size as missing; the rest say once, few, many or name a class of expanded clone.

V gene	clone size	J gene	D gene	CDR3 protein	CDR3 DNA
TRBV4-2	-	TRBJ1-3	-	CASSQGPQGPSGNTIYF	TGTGCCAGCAGCCAAGGACCACAGGGACCCTCTGGAAACACCATATATTTT
TRBV9	once	TRBJ2-3	TRBD2	CASSVGISGAADTQYF	TGTGCCAGCAGCGTAGGAATTAGCGGGGCCGCAGATACGCAGTATTTT
TRBV7-9	-	TRBJ1-4	-	CASSLGPGEATNEKLFF	TGTGCCAGCAGCTTAGGGCCCGGTGAGGCAACTAATGAAAAACTGTTTTTT
TRBV5-1	once	TRBJ1-1	-	CASSPSGGNTEAFF	TGCGCCAGCAGCCCTTCCGGGGGAAACACTGAAGCTTTCTTT
TRBV6-2/TRBV6-3	-	TRBJ1-5	-	CASSGQPRQPQHF	TGTGCCAGCAGCGGACAGCCACGACAGCCCCAGCATTTT
TRBV3-1/TRBV3-2	-	TRBJ2-1	TRBD2	CASKLAGDYNEQFF	TGTGCCAGCAAGCTAGCGGGGGATTACAATGAGCAGTTCTTC
TRBV4-3	once	TRBJ1-2	TRBD1	CASSQDSTGVYYGYTF	TGCGCCAGCAGCCAAGATTCGACAGGGGTTTACTATGGCTACACCTTC
TRBV6-5	few	TRBJ2-1	TRBD2	CASSYLSSGRNEQFF	TGTGCCAGCAGTTACCTGTCTAGCGGGAGGAATGAGCAGTTCTTC
TRBV7-9	-	TRBJ2-1	TRBD2	CASSSRLAGAIRANEQFF	TGTGCCAGCAGCTCACGACTAGCGGGAGCTATCCGAGCTAATGAGCAGTTCTTC
TRBV28	-	TRBJ1-3	-	CASCLGGAGNTIYF	TGTGCCAGCTGCTTGGGCGGGGCTGGAAACACCATATATTTT
TRBV15	-	TRBJ1-4	TRBD1	CATSRGDRAWGEKLFF	TGTGCCACCAGCAGGGGGGACAGGGCCTGGGGTGAAAAACTGTTTTTT
TRBV6-1	-	TRBJ2-5	TRBD1	CASSVATGGYSETQYF	TGTGCCAGCAGTGTCGCGACAGGGGGCTACTCAGAGACCCAGTACTTC
TRBV27	-	TRBJ1-1	-	CASSAGHPGTEAFF	TGTGCCAGCAGTGCCGGACACCCCGGAACTGAAGCTTTCTTT
TRBV10-3	-	TRBJ2-4	TRBD1	CAISPGRQGAENIQYF	TGTGCCATCAGCCCAGGCCGTCAGGGGGCGGAAAACATTCAGTACTTC
TRBV6-2/TRBV6-3	-	TRBJ1-5	-	CASSSKGQGYQPQHF	TGTGCCAGCAGTTCTAAGGGACAAGGGTATCAGCCCCAGCATTTT
TRBV19	few	TRBJ1-2	-	CASIRGQNYGYTF	TGTGCCAGTATCAGAGGACAGAACTATGGCTACACCTTC
TRBV15	-	TRBJ1-2	TRBD1	CATSRGDSPNYGYTF	TGTGCCACCAGCAGGGGGGACAGTCCTAACTATGGCTACACCTTC
TRBV4-2	few	TRBJ1-6	-	CASSQDLDHNSPLHF	TGTGCCAGCAGCCAAGACCTAGACCATAATTCACCCCTCCACTTT
TRBV7-2	-	TRBJ1-6	-	CASSPRGRENSPLHF	TGTGCCAGCAGCCCCCGGGGGAGGGAGAATTCACCCCTCCACTTT
TRBV19	-	TRBJ2-2	TRBD1	CASVDRGNTGELFF	TGTGCCAGTGTCGACAGGGGAAACACCGGGGAGCTGTTTTTT
TRBV27	once	TRBJ2-1	-	CASRHAGQSYNEQFF	TGTGCCAGCAGGCATGCGGGACAGTCCTACAATGAGCAGTTCTTC
TRBV19	-	TRBJ1-5	-	CASSIWQNQPQHF	TGTGCCAGTAGTATTTGGCAAAATCAGCCCCAGCATTTT
TRBV25-1	-	TRBJ1-4	TRBD1	CASSGIGQGGEVFF	TGTGCCAGCTCCGGGATCGGACAGGGAGGAGAGGTGTTTTTT
TRBV3-1/TRBV3-2	-	TRBJ1-4	TRBD1	CASSSLTGQEKLFF	TGTGCCAGCAGCTCCCTGACAGGGCAGGAAAAACTGTTTTTT
TRBV4-2	-	TRBJ2-4	-	CASSQDRKDIFDQYF	TGTGCCAGCAGCCAAGATCGAAAGGACATTTTTGATCAGTACTTC
TRBV24-1	-	TRBJ1-2	TRBD1	CATSETGYGYTF	TGTGCCACCAGTGAGACAGGGTACGGCTACACCTTC
TRBV19	-	TRBJ1-6	-	CASNEAGDSPLHF	TGTGCCAGTAACGAGGCGGGGGATTCACCCCTCCACTTT
TRBV3-1/TRBV3-2	-	TRBJ1-6	TRBD1	CASSPTGNSPLHF	TGTGCCAGCAGTCCGACAGGGAACTCACCCCTCCACTTT
TRBV28	once	TRBJ2-1	TRBD2	CASSSGTSGRGKQFF	TGTGCCAGCAGTTCCGGGACTAGCGGGAGAGGAAAGCAGTTCTTC
TRBV7-8	-	TRBJ2-2	TRBD2	CASSAGTSVAGGGGELFF	TGTGCCAGCAGCGCCGGGACTAGCGTAGCCGGAGGAGGTGGGGAGCTGTTTTTT
TRBV5-1	-	TRBJ1-4	-	CASSLSDSNEKLFF	TGCGCCAGCAGCTTGTCGGACTCTAATGAAAAACTGTTTTTT
TRBV7-2	-	TRBJ1-5	-	CASSHSRENQPQHF	TGTGCCAGCAGCCATAGCAGGGAAAATCAGCCCCAGCATTTT
TRBV2	-	TRBJ2-7	TRBD2	CASSRWGEGAEQYF	TGTGCCAGCAGTCGGTGGGGGGAGGGTGCCGAGCAGTACTTC
TRBV7-2	once	TRBJ1-5	-	CASSAIGQTNQPQHF	TGTGCCAGCAGCGCGATTGGACAGACGAATCAGCCCCAGCATTTT
TRBV27	-	TRBJ2-7	TRBD2	CASRAGAEQYF	TGTGCCAGCCGAGCGGGGGCCGAGCAGTACTTC
TRBV6-1	-	TRBJ1-4	TRBD1	CASSEQGVANEKLFF	TGTGCCAGCAGTGAACAGGGGGTGGCTAATGAAAAACTGTTTTTT
TRBV7-9	few	TRBJ2-3	TRBD2	CASSFGGGARGTQYF	TGTGCCAGCAGCTTTGGCGGGGGGGCCAGAGGTACGCAGTATTTT